This T cell receptor (beta chain) was retrieved from a study of T cells in Graves' hyperthyroidism and ophthalmopathy. Findings and caveats of the study: Onset of ophthalmopathy came a median 6.5 months after the model predicted it. The majority of expanded thyroid clonotypes above 0.001 also appeared in blood.

Turning to this clonotype: Its specificity is not known.

CDR1 and CDR2 (germline): LNHNV, YYDKDF (reference sequence). The CDR3 runs 15 residues. V was pared by 0 bases and J by 8 bases, with 14 bases between. Amplification yielded TCR beta CDR3 regions, with RNA transcripts as the source. First-round RT-PCR with HTBI primers amplified the TCR CDR3 region. TCRdb fed the multiplex PCR reads into MiXCR, producing one record per CDR3 protein. This table holds 450,000 to 600,000 distinct CDR3 sequences, around 20% found once. Using more than 7.5 ml of fresh peripheral blood, PBMCs were prepared. The gene calls are TRBV15 and TRBJ2-1; D assignment may be TRBD1 or TRBD2 (5 bases each). The source material was blood. The receptor was isolated from a middle-aged man with Graves' ophthalmopathy. The CDR3 here is CATSRDGASSYEQFF. CDR3 in DNA: TGTGCCACCAGCAGAGATGGGGCTAGCAGCTATGAGCAGTTCTTC. The full variable domain, its missing parts supplied by reference TRBV15 and TRBJ2-1, is DAMVIQNPRYQVTQFGKPVTLSCSQTLNHNVMYWYQQKSSQAPKLLFHYYDKDFNNEADTPDNFQSRRPNTSFCFLDIRSPGLGDTAMYLCATSRDGASSYEQFFGPGTRLTVL.